A selection of T cell receptor beta chains follows, all from one sample in a study of blood T cells in healthy people across ages. One entry per CDR3 protein results from TCRdb running MiXCR on the 5' RACE reads. The sample has about 600,000 distinct CDR3 sequences, around half seen once. The specimen sequenced was blood. The source of these receptors is a man older than 75 in good health. Both conserved end residues are part of each CDR3. The D gene is left open where the match is weak. Some rows mark clone size as missing; the rest say once, few, many or name a class of expanded clone.

J gene: TRBJ2-7
V gene: TRBV15
D gene: .
clone size: once
CDR3 protein: CATSTIRAGSYEQYF
CDR3 DNA: TGTGCCACCAGCACGATAAGGGCAGGATCCTACGAGCAGTACTTC

J gene: TRBJ1-1
V gene: TRBV6-6
D gene: .
clone size: .
CDR3 protein: CASRRGRNTEAFF
CDR3 DNA: TGTGCCAGCAGAAGAGGGCGGAACACTGAAGCTTTCTTT

J gene: TRBJ2-7
V gene: TRBV6-2/TRBV6-3
D gene: TRBD1
clone size: .
CDR3 protein: CASSYPDRGYEQYF
CDR3 DNA: TGTGCCAGCAGTTACCCGGACAGGGGCTACGAGCAGTACTTC

J gene: TRBJ2-7
V gene: TRBV11-2
D gene: .
clone size: .
CDR3 protein: CASSLWEGAYNEQYF
CDR3 DNA: TGTGCCAGCAGCTTATGGGAGGGGGCTTACAATGAGCAGTACTTC

J gene: TRBJ2-5
V gene: TRBV7-2
D gene: .
clone size: few
CDR3 protein: CASSLTPQETQYF
CDR3 DNA: TGTGCTAGCAGCTTGACTCCCCAAGAGACCCAGTACTTC

J gene: TRBJ2-5
V gene: TRBV5-1
D gene: .
clone size: .
CDR3 protein: CASSVKGIQETQYF
CDR3 DNA: TGCGCCAGCAGCGTGAAAGGGATCCAAGAGACCCAGTACTTC

J gene: TRBJ2-1
V gene: TRBV29-1
D gene: .
clone size: .
CDR3 protein: CSVGKGYNEQFF
CDR3 DNA: TGCAGCGTTGGGAAAGGTTACAATGAGCAGTTCTTC

J gene: TRBJ2-3
V gene: TRBV7-3
D gene: .
clone size: .
CDR3 protein: CASSLQGAGGTDTQYF
CDR3 DNA: TGTGCCAGCAGCCTACAGGGGGCGGGAGGTACAGATACGCAGTATTTT

J gene: TRBJ2-7
V gene: TRBV15
D gene: .
clone size: few
CDR3 protein: CATSRGQADYEQYF
CDR3 DNA: TGTGCCACCAGCAGAGGACAGGCTGACTACGAGCAGTACTTC

J gene: TRBJ2-3
V gene: TRBV3-1
D gene: .
clone size: few
CDR3 protein: CASSLRAGAWDTQYF
CDR3 DNA: TGTGCCAGCAGTCTAAGGGCGGGGGCTTGGGATACGCAGTATTTT

J gene: TRBJ1-1
V gene: TRBV7-2
D gene: .
clone size: .
CDR3 protein: CASSPRQANTEAFF
CDR3 DNA: TGTGCCAGCAGCCCGCGACAGGCTAACACTGAAGCTTTCTTT

J gene: TRBJ2-7
V gene: TRBV7-2
D gene: .
clone size: .
CDR3 protein: CASSFGTPPYEQYF
CDR3 DNA: TGTGCCAGCAGCTTCGGGACGCCTCCCTACGAGCAGTACTTC

J gene: TRBJ2-4
V gene: TRBV20-1
D gene: .
clone size: .
CDR3 protein: CSARDPRESSNIQYF
CDR3 DNA: TGCAGTGCTAGAGATCCGCGGGAATCGAGTAACATTCAGTACTTC

J gene: TRBJ2-1
V gene: TRBV29-1
D gene: .
clone size: few
CDR3 protein: CSVEMGQMSSYNEQFF
CDR3 DNA: TGCAGCGTAGAAATGGGGCAGATGAGCTCCTACAATGAGCAGTTCTTC

J gene: TRBJ2-7
V gene: TRBV30
D gene: TRBD1
clone size: .
CDR3 protein: CAWSTGQGAYEQYF
CDR3 DNA: TGTGCCTGGAGTACAGGACAGGGCGCCTACGAGCAGTACTTC

J gene: TRBJ1-6
V gene: TRBV27
D gene: .
clone size: .
CDR3 protein: CASSLNLYNSPLHF
CDR3 DNA: TGTGCCAGCAGTTTAAACCTTTATAATTCACCCCTCCACTTT

J gene: TRBJ1-4
V gene: TRBV7-2
D gene: .
clone size: .
CDR3 protein: CASSPNPGANEKLFF
CDR3 DNA: TGTGCCAGCAGCCCGAACCCGGGAGCTAATGAAAAACTGTTTTTT

J gene: TRBJ2-7
V gene: TRBV6-5
D gene: .
clone size: many
CDR3 protein: CASSPDREGHEQYF
CDR3 DNA: TGTGCCAGCAGCCCCGACAGGGAGGGCCACGAGCAGTACTTC

J gene: TRBJ2-3
V gene: TRBV12-3/TRBV12-4
D gene: TRBD1
clone size: few
CDR3 protein: CASTPQGADTQYF
CDR3 DNA: TGTGCCAGCACCCCCCAGGGGGCAGATACGCAGTATTTT

J gene: TRBJ2-5
V gene: TRBV15
D gene: .
clone size: .
CDR3 protein: CATSRVGYNEQYF
CDR3 DNA: TGTGCCACCAGCAGAGTTGGGTACAATGAGCAGTACTTC

J gene: TRBJ2-3
V gene: TRBV12-3/TRBV12-4
D gene: .
clone size: few
CDR3 protein: CASSPIAGSTDTQYF
CDR3 DNA: TGTGCCAGCAGCCCGATTGCGGGGAGCACAGATACGCAGTATTTT

J gene: TRBJ2-1
V gene: TRBV28
D gene: .
clone size: .
CDR3 protein: CASNEAGPSYNEQFF
CDR3 DNA: TGTGCCAGCAATGAGGCAGGCCCCTCCTACAATGAGCAGTTCTTC

J gene: TRBJ2-3
V gene: TRBV6-5
D gene: .
clone size: once
CDR3 protein: CASTNPGPTGLTDTQYF
CDR3 DNA: TGTGCCAGCACCAACCCCGGGCCGACAGGACTCACAGATACGCAGTATTTT

J gene: TRBJ1-2
V gene: TRBV28
D gene: .
clone size: few
CDR3 protein: CASSYLWEGYTF
CDR3 DNA: TGTGCCAGCAGTTACTTATGGGAGGGCTACACCTTC

J gene: TRBJ2-1
V gene: TRBV12-3/TRBV12-4
D gene: TRBD2
clone size: .
CDR3 protein: CASSFGAGGSYNEQFF
CDR3 DNA: TGTGCCAGCAGTTTTGGAGCGGGAGGGTCCTACAATGAGCAGTTCTTC

J gene: TRBJ2-7
V gene: TRBV7-2
D gene: .
clone size: .
CDR3 protein: CASSLARRRTYEQYF
CDR3 DNA: TGTGCCAGCAGCTTAGCGCGGCGGAGAACCTACGAGCAGTACTTC

J gene: TRBJ2-7
V gene: TRBV4-1
D gene: .
clone size: .
CDR3 protein: CASSQVIGRPANSYEQYF
CDR3 DNA: TGCGCCAGCAGCCAAGTCATCGGCAGGCCCGCGAACTCCTACGAGCAGTACTTC

J gene: TRBJ1-2
V gene: TRBV5-1
D gene: .
clone size: .
CDR3 protein: CASSLVSEDGYTF
CDR3 DNA: TGCGCCAGCAGCTTGGTTTCCGAGGATGGCTACACCTTC

J gene: TRBJ1-1
V gene: TRBV6-5
D gene: TRBD1
clone size: many
CDR3 protein: CASSYVLVRGYTEAFF
CDR3 DNA: TGTGCCAGCAGTTACGTATTAGTCAGGGGGTACACTGAAGCTTTCTTT

J gene: TRBJ2-3
V gene: TRBV10-3
D gene: .
clone size: .
CDR3 protein: CAIRGGTDTQYF
CDR3 DNA: TGTGCCATCAGGGGGGGCACAGATACGCAGTATTTT

J gene: TRBJ2-1
V gene: TRBV7-2
D gene: TRBD2
clone size: .
CDR3 protein: CASSQYAGGTYNEQFF
CDR3 DNA: TGTGCCAGCAGCCAGTACGCGGGGGGGACATACAATGAGCAGTTCTTC

J gene: TRBJ1-2
V gene: TRBV6-2/TRBV6-3
D gene: TRBD1
clone size: .
CDR3 protein: CASEPTGRYGYTF
CDR3 DNA: TGTGCCAGCGAACCGACAGGGAGGTATGGCTACACCTTC

J gene: TRBJ2-2
V gene: TRBV29-1
D gene: .
clone size: .
CDR3 protein: CSVGGVTNTGELFF
CDR3 DNA: TGCAGCGTTGGTGGGGTGACGAACACCGGGGAGCTGTTTTTT

J gene: TRBJ2-1
V gene: TRBV15
D gene: .
clone size: .
CDR3 protein: CATSRDYQGAMETQFF
CDR3 DNA: TGTGCCACCAGCAGAGATTACCAGGGAGCAATGGAGACCCAGTTCTTC

J gene: TRBJ2-3
V gene: TRBV28
D gene: .
clone size: .
CDR3 protein: CASSLARLDTQYF
CDR3 DNA: TGTGCCAGCAGTTTGGCCAGGCTGGACACGCAGTATTTT

J gene: TRBJ2-1
V gene: TRBV7-9
D gene: .
clone size: .
CDR3 protein: CASSYGTSHEQFF
CDR3 DNA: TGTGCCAGCAGCTACGGGACTTCCCATGAGCAGTTCTTC

J gene: TRBJ1-5
V gene: TRBV20-1
D gene: TRBD1
clone size: .
CDR3 protein: CSAPDRGRGQPQHF
CDR3 DNA: TGCAGTGCACCAGACAGGGGAAGGGGTCAGCCCCAGCATTTT

J gene: TRBJ1-1
V gene: TRBV2
D gene: TRBD1
clone size: .
CDR3 protein: CASSVHRGRNTEAFF
CDR3 DNA: TGTGCCAGCAGTGTCCACAGGGGTCGGAACACTGAAGCTTTCTTT

J gene: TRBJ2-5
V gene: TRBV9
D gene: .
clone size: few
CDR3 protein: CASSVGSRGQETQYF
CDR3 DNA: TGTGCCAGCAGCGTAGGGTCCAGGGGTCAAGAGACCCAGTACTTC

J gene: TRBJ1-4
V gene: TRBV6-5
D gene: .
clone size: many
CDR3 protein: CASSPGTEGEKLFF
CDR3 DNA: TGTGCCAGCAGCCCCGGCACCGAAGGGGAAAAACTGTTTTTT

J gene: TRBJ2-7
V gene: TRBV27
D gene: .
clone size: .
CDR3 protein: CASSFSRDDYEQYF
CDR3 DNA: TGTGCCAGCAGTTTTAGCCGGGACGACTACGAGCAGTACTTC

J gene: TRBJ2-3
V gene: TRBV7-3
D gene: TRBD1
clone size: .
CDR3 protein: CASSLRGTAVTDTQYF
CDR3 DNA: TGTGCCAGCAGCTTAAGAGGGACAGCAGTAACAGATACGCAGTATTTT

J gene: TRBJ1-3
V gene: TRBV3-1
D gene: .
clone size: .
CDR3 protein: CASRESLYSGNTIYF
CDR3 DNA: TGTGCCAGCCGGGAAAGCCTCTACTCTGGAAACACCATATATTTT

J gene: TRBJ1-4
V gene: TRBV7-9
D gene: TRBD1
clone size: .
CDR3 protein: CASSLTRTGSEKLFF
CDR3 DNA: TGTGCCAGCAGCTTAACCCGGACAGGGAGCGAAAAACTGTTTTTT

J gene: TRBJ2-1
V gene: TRBV18
D gene: .
clone size: .
CDR3 protein: CASSPLAGEYNEQFF
CDR3 DNA: TGTGCCAGCTCACCATTGGCAGGGGAGTACAATGAGCAGTTCTTC

J gene: TRBJ2-2
V gene: TRBV5-1
D gene: TRBD1
clone size: .
CDR3 protein: CASSHTRTGYTGELFF
CDR3 DNA: TGCGCCAGCAGCCACACCCGGACAGGGTACACCGGGGAGCTGTTTTTT

J gene: TRBJ2-7
V gene: TRBV27
D gene: TRBD2
clone size: .
CDR3 protein: CASSSQGLAGSYEQYF
CDR3 DNA: TGTGCCAGCAGTTCCCAGGGACTAGCGGGATCCTACGAGCAGTACTTC

J gene: TRBJ2-7
V gene: TRBV11-2
D gene: TRBD2
clone size: .
CDR3 protein: CASSLLAGPYEQYF
CDR3 DNA: TGTGCCAGCAGCCTCTTAGCGGGGCCCTACGAGCAGTACTTC

J gene: TRBJ2-1
V gene: TRBV5-1
D gene: .
clone size: few
CDR3 protein: CASTHRGNEQFF
CDR3 DNA: TGCGCCAGCACCCATCGGGGTAATGAGCAGTTCTTC